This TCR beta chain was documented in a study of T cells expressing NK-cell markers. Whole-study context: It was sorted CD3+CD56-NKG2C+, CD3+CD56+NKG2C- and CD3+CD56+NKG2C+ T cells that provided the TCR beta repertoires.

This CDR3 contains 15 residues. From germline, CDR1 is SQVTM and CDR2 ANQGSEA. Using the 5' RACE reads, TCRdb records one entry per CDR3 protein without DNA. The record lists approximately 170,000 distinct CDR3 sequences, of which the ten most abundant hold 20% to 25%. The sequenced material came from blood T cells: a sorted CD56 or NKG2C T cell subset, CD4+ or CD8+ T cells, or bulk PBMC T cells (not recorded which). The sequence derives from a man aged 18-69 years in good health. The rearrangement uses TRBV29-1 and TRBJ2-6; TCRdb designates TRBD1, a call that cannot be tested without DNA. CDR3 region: CSVGTAYSGANVLTF.